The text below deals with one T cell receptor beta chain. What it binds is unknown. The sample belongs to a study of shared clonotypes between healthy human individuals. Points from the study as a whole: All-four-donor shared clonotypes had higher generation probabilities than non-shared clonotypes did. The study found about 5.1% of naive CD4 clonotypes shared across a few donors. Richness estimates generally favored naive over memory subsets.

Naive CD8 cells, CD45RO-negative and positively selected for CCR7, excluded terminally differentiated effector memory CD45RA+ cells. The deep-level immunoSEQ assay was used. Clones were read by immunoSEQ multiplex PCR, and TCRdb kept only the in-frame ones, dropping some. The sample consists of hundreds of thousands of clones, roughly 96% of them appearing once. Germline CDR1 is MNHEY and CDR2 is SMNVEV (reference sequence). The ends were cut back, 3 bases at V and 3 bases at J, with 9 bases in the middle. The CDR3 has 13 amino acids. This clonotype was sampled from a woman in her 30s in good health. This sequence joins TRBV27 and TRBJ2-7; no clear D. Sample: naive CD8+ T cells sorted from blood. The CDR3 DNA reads TGTGCCAGCAGTTTGGGCAGCCACTACGAGCAGTACTTC. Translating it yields CASSLGSHYEQYF.